One sample yielded the 22 T cell receptor beta chains listed below, sequenced in a study of vaccination effects on CD4 cells after COVID-19. The data were produced by immunoSEQ multiplex PCR, yet TCRdb's version contains in-frame clones alone and is incomplete. This table holds tens of thousands of clones, roughly 86% found once. These TCRs' antigens remain unknown. Peptide-pool stimulation followed by sequencing identified expanded antigen-specific CD4+ clonotypes in the ViraFEST assay. Cells that had been cultured for ten to eleven days were the source of isolated CD4+ T cells. Of the BNT162b2 and mRNA-1273 vaccines, participants received two doses of one or the other. Sequencing used CD4+ T cells from PBMCs cultured with HCoV-NL63 spike peptides, obtained after COVID-19 vaccination. Receptors were obtained from a human donor who received a COVID-19 vaccine. Some clones in this sample may be carry-over from other donors' samples.

The chain uses TRBV10-3 and TRBJ2-5; 11 bases map to TRBD2. Germline loops: CDR1 ENHRY, CDR2 SYGVKD. Trimming at V came to 4 bases and at J to 7 bases, leaving 8 bases not matched to a gene. The CDR3 is 15 residues long. The CDR3 is CAISALSGGARTQYF. The CDR3 DNA sequence: TGTGCCATCAGTGCCCTTAGCGGGGGGGCCAGGACCCAGTACTTC.

The chain recombines TRBV7-2 with TRBJ2-5; TRBD2 might be the D (6 bases). V was trimmed by 2 bases and J by 5 bases, leaving 21 bases between them. CDR3 length: 17 amino acids. Per the germline V gene, CDR1 is SGHTA and CDR2 is FQGNSA. The CDR3 reads CASSLLRTEAAGETQYF. CDR3 nucleotide sequence: TGTGCCAGCAGCTTATTACGGACGGAAGCGGCGGGGGAGACCCAGTACTTC.

The chain recombines TRBV5-1 with TRBJ2-3, with 10 bases matching TRBD2. The CDR3 runs 16 residues. Germline V gene sequence: CDR1 SGHRS, CDR2 YFSETQ. J lost 3 bases, V lost 0 bases, and 4 bases had no gene match. The CDR3 DNA is TGCGCCAGCAGCTTGGCCATGACTAGCGGGACAGATACGCAGTATTTT. Translating it yields CASSLAMTSGTDTQYF.

This rearrangement joins TRBV9 to TRBJ2-3; D might be TRBD1 or TRBD2, each matching 5 bases. Per germline, CDR1 SGDLS and CDR2 YYNGEE. V was shortened by 2 bases and J by 1 base, with 14 bases between the two germline ends. This CDR3 region has 16 residues. The CDR3 protein is CASSVSRRGGTDTQYF. The CDR3 nucleotides read TGTGCCAGCAGCGTCTCGAGACGAGGGGGCACAGATACGCAGTATTTT.

The chain joins TRBV24-1 to TRBJ2-1; 9 bases align to TRBD2. Germline V CDR1 and CDR2: KGHDR, SFDVKD. The CDR3 is 16 amino acids. V lost 1 base, J lost 2 bases, and 2 bases stayed unmatched. DNA for the CDR3: TGTGCCACCAGTGATTTAGCGGGGGGTACCTACAATGAGCAGTTCTTC. Protein product: CATSDLAGGTYNEQFF.

This clone has more than one count but fewer than ten. The chain links TRBV5-6 to TRBJ1-2; D is uncertain. The CDR3 has 14 residues. V gave up 0 bases and J gave up 3 bases, with 9 bases separating them. Per germline, CDR1 SGHDT and CDR2 YYEEEE. CDR3 residues: CASSLGSTYYGYTF. The DNA for the CDR3 is TGTGCCAGCAGCTTGGGTAGCACCTACTATGGCTACACCTTC.

The chain couples TRBV7-3 to TRBJ2-1; D is ambiguous. Germline assignment: CDR1 SGHTA and CDR2 FQGTGA. Trimming pared 6 bases from V and 0 bases from J, leaving 12 bases between. This CDR3 has 15 amino acids. CDR3 bases: TGTGCCAGCAGTCCCGCGGCGGCCTCCTACAATGAGCAGTTCTTC. It codes for CASSPAAASYNEQFF.

The gene calls are TRBV25-1 and TRBJ2-2; D is ambiguous. The germline V and J ends were trimmed by 2 bases and 2 bases, with 12 bases remaining between them. There are 16 residues in the CDR3. The germline V gene has CDR1 MGHDK and CDR2 SYGVNS. The CDR3 sequence is CASSEDIPYNTGELFF. CDR3 sequence (DNA): TGTGCCAGCAGTGAAGACATCCCCTACAACACCGGGGAGCTGTTTTTT.

The V gene is TRBV24-1, the J gene TRBJ2-3; 15 bases fit TRBD2. V lost 4 bases to trimming and J lost 0 bases; unmatched junction nucleotides: 7. The CDR3 totals 19 residues. Germline V CDR1 and CDR2: KGHDR, SFDVKD. Here the CDR3 reads CATSDHGLAGGISTDTQYF. The CDR3 DNA follows: TGTGCCACCAGTGACCATGGACTAGCGGGGGGGATTAGCACAGATACGCAGTATTTT.

This chain uses TRBV30 with TRBJ1-2; 7 nucleotides align to TRBD1. CDR3 size: 12 residues. In germline, CDR1 is GTSNPN, CDR2 SVGIG (reference sequence). V shed 8 bases and J 4 bases; nucleotides not matched to a gene: 7. CDR3 amino acids: CARDRDSYGYTF. The CDR3, as DNA: TGTGCCAGAGACCGGGACAGCTATGGCTACACCTTC.

The chain uses TRBV5-1 and TRBJ2-2; maybe TRBD1 (5 bases). The CDR3 extends over 13 amino acids. V was pared by 0 bases and J by 6 bases, with 6 bases between. Germline V gene lookup returns CDR1 SGHRS and CDR2 YFSETQ. CDR3 protein: CASSLDRSGELFF. In DNA form, the CDR3 reads TGCGCCAGCAGCTTGGACAGGTCCGGGGAGCTGTTTTTT.

This clone was seen a single time. The rearrangement links TRBV5-6 to TRBJ1-1; D perhaps matches TRBD1 (6 bases). Per germline, CDR1 SGHDT and CDR2 YYEEEE. The CDR3 consists of 14 residues. Trimming cost V 4 bases and J 1 base, with 11 bases left between them. CDR3 coding DNA: TGTGCCAGCAGCCCGACAGGTTCGAACACTGAAGCTTTCTTT. As protein: CASSPTGSNTEAFF.

This clone was counted a few times. The V gene is TRBV11-2, the J gene TRBJ2-7, with no clear D. This CDR3 has 14 amino acids. From germline, CDR1 is SGHAT and CDR2 FQNNGV. Trimming pared 1 base from V and 3 bases from J, leaving 10 bases between. The CDR3 sequence is CASSLATPYYEQYV. The CDR3 coding sequence is TGTGCCAGCAGCTTAGCCACGCCTTACTACGAGCAGTACGTC.

The CDR3 reads CASSYSTHSSYNEQFF. As DNA, the CDR3 is TGTGCCAGCAGTTACTCGACGCACAGTTCCTACAATGAGCAGTTCTTC. The rearrangement uses TRBV6-5 and TRBJ2-1; D is ambiguous. Germline V gives CDR1 MNHEY, CDR2 SVGAGI. The V end was cut by 0 bases, the J end by 1 base, with 10 bases between. The CDR3 is made up of 16 amino acids.

V is TRBV6-5 and J is TRBJ1-3; the D gene is possibly TRBD1 (5 bases). Germline V CDR1 and CDR2: MNHEY, SVGAGI. The CDR3 contains 15 residues. V lost 7 bases to trimming and J lost 3 bases, with 16 bases between them. As DNA, the CDR3 is TGTGCCAGCATGGCCCTGGGGGTTTATGGAAACACCATATATTTT. Amino acids: CASMALGVYGNTIYF.

The gene calls are TRBV5-5 and TRBJ2-3; maybe TRBD2 (6 bases). Trimming pared 4 bases from V and 5 bases from J, leaving 20 bases between. Germline V CDR1 and CDR2: SGHKS, YYEKEE (reference sequence). The length of the CDR3 is 16 residues. The CDR3 DNA follows: TGTGCCAGCAGCACTGTAAATGGAGGGAGTGGAGATACGCAGTATTTT. Translated, it gives CASSTVNGGSGDTQYF.

The V gene is TRBV10-2, the J gene TRBJ2-5; TRBD2 matches at 7 bases. CDR3 length: 13 residues. The V segment lost 8 bases and the J segment 6 bases; nucleotides outside the gene matches: 9. Germline CDR1 and CDR2: WSHSY and SAAADI. The CDR3 region has the DNA TGCGCCAGCCAGCTGGGGGGGGAACAGACCCAGTACTTC. This encodes CASQLGGEQTQYF.

This chain uses TRBV28 with TRBJ2-1; 7 bases match TRBD2. CDR3 length: 14 residues. Losses at the gene ends were 6 bases for V and 2 bases for J; bases not matched to a gene: 4. CDR1 is MDHEN and CDR2 is SYDVKM in the germline V gene. The CDR3 is CASRAAGTYNEQFF. Here the CDR3 DNA reads TGTGCCAGCAGAGCAGCGGGGACCTACAATGAGCAGTTCTTC.

This chain uses TRBV6-5 with TRBJ1-6; D uncertain. Germline V gives CDR1 MNHEY, CDR2 SVGAGI. V was clipped by 2 bases and J by 7 bases, with 15 bases between them. The CDR3 consists of 16 residues. In nucleotides, the CDR3 is TGTGCCAGCAGTTACGGGTCCAGGCGGGGAAATTCACCCCTCCACTTT. It translates to CASSYGSRRGNSPLHF.

This clone was detected a few times. The V gene is TRBV2, the J gene TRBJ2-5; D not resolved. The CDR3 is 13 amino acids. CDR1 is SNHLY and CDR2 is FYNNEI in the germline V gene. Trimming pared 2 bases from V and 0 bases from J, leaving 4 bases between. The CDR3 reads CASSEWYQETQYF. The CDR3 bases are TGTGCCAGCAGTGAATGGTACCAAGAGACCCAGTACTTC.

The V gene is TRBV7-3, the J gene TRBJ2-1; D unresolved. The germline V and J ends were trimmed by 6 bases and 8 bases, with 20 bases remaining between them. This CDR3 has 15 residues. Looked up from germline, CDR1 is SGHTA and CDR2 is FQGTGA. The chain's CDR3 is CASSPGKGNLYEQFF. The CDR3 nucleotides read TGTGCCAGCAGTCCCGGAAAGGGAAACCTTTATGAGCAGTTCTTC.

The chain couples TRBV9 to TRBJ1-4; D ambiguous. Between the trimmed V and J ends, which lost 7 bases and 4 bases, there was a span of 11 bases. CDR3 length: 13 residues. Germline CDR1 reads SGDLS; CDR2 reads YYNGEE. This chain's CDR3 is CASRSGNNEKLFF. DNA of the CDR3: TGTGCCAGCCGTAGCGGGAATAATGAAAAACTGTTTTTT. Looking up the rest from reference TRBV9 and TRBJ1-4 gives the full variable domain: DSGVTQTPKHLITATGQRVTLRCSPRSGDLSVYWYQQSLDQGLQFLIQYYNGEERAKGNILERFSAQQFPDLHSELNLSSLELGDSALYFCASRSGNNEKLFFGSGTQLSVL.